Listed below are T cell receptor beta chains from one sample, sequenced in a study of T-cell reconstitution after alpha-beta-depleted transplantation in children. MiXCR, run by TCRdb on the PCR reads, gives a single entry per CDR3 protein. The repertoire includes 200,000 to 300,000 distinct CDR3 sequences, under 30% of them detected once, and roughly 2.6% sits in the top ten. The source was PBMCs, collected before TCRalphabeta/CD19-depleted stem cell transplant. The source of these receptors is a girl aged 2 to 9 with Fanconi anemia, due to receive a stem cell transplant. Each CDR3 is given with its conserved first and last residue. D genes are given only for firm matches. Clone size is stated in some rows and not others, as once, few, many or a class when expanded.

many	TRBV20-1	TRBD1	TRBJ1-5	CSARDASRGPDQPQHF	TGCAGTGCTAGAGACGCCAGCAGGGGGCCAGATCAGCCCCAGCATTTT
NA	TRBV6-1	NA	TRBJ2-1	CASTISRYEQFF	TGTGCCAGTACAATCAGCCGGTATGAGCAGTTCTTC
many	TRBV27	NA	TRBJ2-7	CASSFIDRSYEQYF	TGTGCCAGCAGTTTCATTGACAGGTCCTACGAGCAGTACTTC
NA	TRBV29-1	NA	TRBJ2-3	CSVDEDNTDTQYF	TGCAGCGTTGATGAGGACAACACAGATACGCAGTATTTT
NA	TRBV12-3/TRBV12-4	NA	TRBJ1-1	CASSFNRWLEGDTEAFF	TGTGCCAGCAGTTTTAATCGGTGGTTGGAGGGAGACACTGAAGCTTTCTTT
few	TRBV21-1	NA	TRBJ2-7	CASSSAVPRDRVFYEQYF	TGTGCCAGCAGCTCCGCCGTTCCTCGGGACAGGGTCTTCTACGAGCAGTACTTC
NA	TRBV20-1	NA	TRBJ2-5	CSARSWTPTQYF	TGCAGTGCTAGATCCTGGACGCCGACCCAGTACTTC
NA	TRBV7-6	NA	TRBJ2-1	CASSFYLGRAYEQFF	TGTGCCAGCAGCTTTTACCTCGGTAGGGCCTATGAGCAGTTCTTC
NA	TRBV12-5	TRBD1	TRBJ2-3	CASAPSGTASTDTQYF	TGTGCTAGTGCTCCTTCCGGGACAGCTAGCACAGATACGCAGTATTTT
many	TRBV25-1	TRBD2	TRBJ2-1	CASSEPHKTRIAGGYNEQFF	TGTGCCAGCAGTGAACCCCACAAAACCCGAATAGCGGGAGGTTACAATGAGCAGTTCTTC
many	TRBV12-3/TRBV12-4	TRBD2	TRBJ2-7	CASSRGGQTYEQYF	TGTGCCAGCAGTCGGGGGGGCCAAACCTACGAGCAGTACTTC
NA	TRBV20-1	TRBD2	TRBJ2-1	CSAPIPGTSPFF	TGCAGTGCCCCCATACCCGGGACTAGCCCGTTCTTC
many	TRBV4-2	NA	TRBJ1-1	CASSQDHGGTEAFF	TGTGCCAGCAGCCAAGACCACGGGGGTACTGAAGCTTTCTTT
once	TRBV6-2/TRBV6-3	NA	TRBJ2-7	CASIAPDSYEQYF	TGTGCCAGCATTGCCCCGGACTCCTACGAGCAGTACTTC
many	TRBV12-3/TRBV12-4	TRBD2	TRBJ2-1	CASRSGWGDEQFF	TGTGCCAGCCGTAGCGGGTGGGGCGATGAGCAGTTCTTC
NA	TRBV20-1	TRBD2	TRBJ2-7	CSALREGRYEQYF	TGCAGTGCTCTACGGGAGGGCCGATACGAGCAGTACTTC
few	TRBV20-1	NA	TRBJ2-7	CSASDSNLPYEQYF	TGCAGTGCTAGTGACAGCAATCTGCCCTACGAGCAGTACTTC
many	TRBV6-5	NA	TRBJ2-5	CASSLPMTSLAEETQYF	TGTGCCAGCAGTCTCCCCATGACTAGTTTAGCGGAAGAGACCCAGTACTTC
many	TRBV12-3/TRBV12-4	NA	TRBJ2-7	CASSFEMSSYEQYF	TGTGCCAGCAGTTTCGAAATGAGCTCCTACGAGCAGTACTTC
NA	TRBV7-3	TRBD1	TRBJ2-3	CASSLFGTGSTDTQYF	TGTGCCAGCAGCTTATTCGGGACAGGGAGCACAGATACGCAGTATTTT
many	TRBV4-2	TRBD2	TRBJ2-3	CASRIGQLAGGADTQYF	TGTGCCAGCAGGATTGGGCAACTAGCGGGGGGGGCAGATACGCAGTATTTT
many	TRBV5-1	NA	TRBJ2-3	CASSLAGTSTDTQYF	TGCGCCAGCAGCTTGGCCGGGACCAGCACAGATACGCAGTATTTT
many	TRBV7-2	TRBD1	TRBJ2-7	CASSLGPGQGSYEQYF	TGTGCCAGCAGCTTAGGGCCGGGACAGGGATCCTACGAGCAGTACTTC
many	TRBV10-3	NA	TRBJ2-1	CAISEVDEQFF	TGTGCCATCAGTGAAGTGGATGAGCAGTTCTTC
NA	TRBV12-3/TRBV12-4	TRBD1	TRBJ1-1	CASSSRTGMGTEAFF	TGTGCCAGCAGTTCCCGGACAGGAATGGGGACTGAAGCTTTCTTT
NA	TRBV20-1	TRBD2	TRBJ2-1	CSAPTVTSGYNEQFF	TGCAGTGCTCCTACGGTGACTAGCGGTTACAATGAGCAGTTCTTC
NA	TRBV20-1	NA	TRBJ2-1	CSARVVMVEQFF	TGCAGTGCTAGAGTAGTGATGGTAGAGCAGTTCTTC